These 2 T cell receptor beta chains came from one sample sequenced in a study of T cell repertoires in cytomegalovirus infection. TCRdb reprocessed the reads with MiXCR, giving one entry per CDR3 protein. The table lists about 740,000 distinct CDR3 sequences, around 30% of them singletons. These TCRs are of unknown antigen specificity. This sample comprised cultured PBMCs, obtained from culture after CMV antigen stimulation. Every receptor here comes from a human donor in good health (CMV status not recorded). Some clones in this sample may be carry-over from other donors' samples.

This clonotype has only a few counts. J is TRBJ2-5 and V is TRBV24-1; 11 bases map to TRBD2. The V and J ends lost 3 bases and 2 bases, in that order; junction bases with no gene match: 7. The CDR3 runs 17 residues. CDR1 is KGHDR and CDR2 is SFDVKD in the germline V gene. CDR3 sequence reads: CATSDRTSGRGQETQYF. DNA for the CDR3: TGTGCCACCAGTGATCGTACTAGCGGGAGAGGGCAAGAGACCCAGTACTTC.

This clonotype has only one observation. The genes are TRBV10-3 and TRBJ2-7; 7 bases fit TRBD2. This CDR3 spans 15 amino acids. V lost 0 bases and J lost 5; bases outside the gene matches: 7. Germline V gene data show CDR1 as ENHRY and CDR2 as SYGVKD. CDR3 DNA: TGTGCCATCAGTGAGTCAAATTGGGGGGGGGACGAGCAGTACTTC. Its translation: CAISESNWGGDEQYF.